This T cell receptor (beta chain) comes out of a study of CD8 T cell repertoires and HIV-1 epitope variants (dated by TCRdb to the early 2020s). Study-wide context: T cells were stimulated in separate culture wells with each of twenty-five peptides representing autologous and known Gag and Nef epitope variants. The epitopes tested covered three Gag epitope families plus Nef HW9 and YT9. Cultures ran for approximately 10 days in IMDM with gentamicin, with half-media changes on days 3 and 7 adding IL-2, IL-7 and IL-15. Among the control conditions were a peptide pool of CMV, EBV and flu, the Ebola AY9 epitope serving as a negative control, and a well with no peptide. An aliquot of 1M T cells was saved as an uncultured baseline condition, separate from the 75 to 95 T cell cultures. Running each culture condition in triplicate, except for one peptide done in duplicate, gave a total of 70 to 85 T cell cultures. T cells were enriched using the EasySep Human T Cell Enrichment Kit and were co-cultured with equal numbers of autologous T cell-negative cells serving as antigen-presenting cells.

General conclusions and limits of the study: The assay identified only TCR beta chains and indicated proliferation to antigen, not T cell function or cytokine profile. A handful of clonotypes recognized the Nef KF9 family and one the HW9 family, with no responses to the TAALDMSHF plasma variant. Eight to ten antigen-specific TCR beta clonotypes were identified, of which over 5 appeared to be cross-reactive for autologous or known escape epitope variants.

The germline V gene supplies CDR1 MGHRA and CDR2 YSYEKL. V is trimmed back by 4 bases and J by 0 bases, and the junction contains 5 bases that no gene match accounts for. The cysteine opens and the phenylalanine closes a CDR3 of 16 amino acids. CDR3 DNA is the only sequence kept; it has 48 bases, read in frame from the first base. The immunoSEQ platform was used to sequence TCR beta CDR3 regions at survey depth. The QIAamp DNA micro kit was used to extract genomic DNA from every cultured and uncultured CD8+ T cell population. On the authors' methods: Samples with fewer than 5,000 productive reads were excluded, resulting in the removal of about 7% of the roughly 75 HIV peptide-stimulated cultures. Sequences were trimmed to CDR3 by a MANAFEST web app, and nonproductive sequences, CDR3s under 5 amino acids, and sequences not starting with C or ending with F/W were removed. For a clonotype to count as antigen-specific, the clonotype had to expand relative to the no-peptide control in at least 2 of 3 replicates at FDR 0.01, and only within one epitope family. In addition, a specific clonotype needed a frequency at least fivefold higher than in wells stimulated with peptides from other epitope families. Imported from immuneACCESS, the table was reduced by TCRdb to in-frame sequences with V and J called. These copies leave out some clones; in studies compared against another copy, an unresolved V gene accounts for under half, and the cause of the remainder is not known. That table furnishes V, J and clone size, whereas the DNA furnished D and trimming. For this sample the table gives 5,100 or so clones, of which 66% were detected only once. 43% of the sample belongs to the ten largest clones.

As regards this clone: Its target antigen remains unknown. No base quality values were provided; no much bigger clone lies one nucleotide off.

The EasySep Human CD8+ T Cell Enrichment Kit was used on day 10 to isolate CD8+ T cells from every culture. The sequence came from a male donor with HIV. Sequencing was carried out using cultured CD8+ T cells derived from PBMCs. Here the chain combines TRBV4-1 and TRBJ2-1, with 8 central nucleotides matching TRBD1. The DNA sequence is given as TGCGCCAGCAGCCCTGACAGGGGTAGCTCCTACAATGAGCAGTTCTTC. Protein translation: CASSPDRGSSYNEQFF.